This T cell receptor (beta chain) was sequenced in a study of preoperative IRX-2 immunotherapy in early breast cancer. Germline V gene lookup returns CDR1 SGHTA and CDR2 FQGNSA. The CDR3 loop spans 18 amino acids. Trimming cost V 3 bases and J 5 bases; bases outside gene matches: 15. Assay used: immunoSEQ multiplex PCR; TCRdb lists only in-frame clones, some missing. The sample has approximately 34,000 clones, roughly 95% seen once. Treatment given: preoperative locoregional IRX-2 cytokine immunotherapy. Samples came from a phase Ib trial of preoperative locoregional IRX-2 cytokine immunotherapy. Sampling was performed from a patient treated with IRX-2 immunotherapy. This receptor was identified in a human donor with breast cancer. The rearrangement uses TRBV7-2 and TRBJ2-3, with 9 bases matching TRBD2. This CDR3 reads CASSFLPKGLAARDTQYF. The CDR3 nucleotides read TGTGCCAGCAGCTTTCTCCCTAAGGGACTAGCAGCAAGAGATACGCAGTATTTT.